These T cell receptor beta chains were read from a single sample in a study of T-cell memory formation after mild COVID-19. A single record per CDR3 protein comes from TCRdb applying MiXCR to the 5' RACE reads. Of 34,000 or so distinct CDR3 sequences listed, 7% to 8% are singletons. The sequencing sample was made of PBMCs or a T cell subset sorted from them (not recorded which). The receptors stem from a man younger than 35 who had mild COVID-19 (a few samples of this study predate the infection). Cell type and time point are not known. Each CDR3 is given with its conserved first and last residue. D genes are given only for firm matches. A clone size is listed for some rows: how often the clone was seen (once, few, many), or a class if it is expanded.

CDR3 protein | CDR3 DNA | D gene | clone size | J gene | V gene
CASSQAGYDNSPLHF | TGTGCCAGCAGCCAGGCTGGCTATGACAATTCACCCCTCCACTTT | - | many | TRBJ1-6 | TRBV28
CASSNPGTAGTEAFF | TGTGCCAGCAGTAACCCCGGGACGGCTGGCACTGAAGCTTTCTTT | - | - | TRBJ1-1 | TRBV6-5
CASSQGTVGDQPQHF | TGCGCCAGCAGCCAAGGGACGGTGGGGGATCAGCCCCAGCATTTT | - | few | TRBJ1-5 | TRBV4-3
CASSRQLGQGTGELFF | TGTGCCAGCAGCAGACAATTAGGACAGGGGACCGGGGAGCTGTTTTTT | TRBD1 | many | TRBJ2-2 | TRBV12-3/TRBV12-4
CASSLSTSGANVLTF | TGTGCCAGCAGCTTAAGCACCTCTGGGGCCAACGTCCTGACTTTC | - | many | TRBJ2-6 | TRBV7-2
CATSQGGISGANVLTF | TGTGCCACCAGCCAGGGGGGTATCTCTGGGGCCAACGTCCTGACTTTC | - | - | TRBJ2-6 | TRBV15
CASSLRANTGELFF | TGCGCCAGCAGTTTGAGAGCGAACACCGGGGAGCTGTTTTTT | - | - | TRBJ2-2 | TRBV5-1
CAISEAGYSNQPQHF | TGTGCCATCAGTGAGGCCGGGTATAGCAATCAGCCCCAGCATTTT | - | - | TRBJ1-5 | TRBV10-3
CASSPWGGADTQYF | TGCGCCAGCAGCCCTTGGGGGGGGGCAGATACGCAGTATTTT | TRBD2 | many | TRBJ2-3 | TRBV5-1
CASSLVSGTGELFF | TGTGCCAGCAGCTTGGTATCTGGCACCGGGGAGCTGTTTTTT | - | few | TRBJ2-2 | TRBV5-4
CASSQVWGASYEQYF | TGTGCCAGCAGCCAAGTTTGGGGGGCATCCTACGAGCAGTACTTC | - | many | TRBJ2-7 | TRBV4-2
CASSENGSYSPLHF | TGTGCCAGCAGTGAAAACGGCTCCTATTCACCCCTCCACTTT | - | few | TRBJ1-6 | TRBV2
CASSLGQGQDTQYF | TGTGCCAGCAGCTTAGGGCAGGGCCAGGATACGCAGTATTTT | - | many | TRBJ2-3 | TRBV7-9
CASSFWTGTDTQYF | TGTGCCAGCAGCTTTTGGACAGGCACAGATACGCAGTATTTT | - | many | TRBJ2-3 | TRBV7-9
CASTLGEAQGYGYTF | TGTGCCAGCACCCTCGGGGAGGCCCAGGGCTATGGCTACACCTTC | - | many | TRBJ1-2 | TRBV12-3/TRBV12-4
CSVDADRGSEDTQYF | TGCAGCGTTGATGCGGACAGGGGAAGTGAAGATACGCAGTATTTT | TRBD1 | many | TRBJ2-3 | TRBV29-1